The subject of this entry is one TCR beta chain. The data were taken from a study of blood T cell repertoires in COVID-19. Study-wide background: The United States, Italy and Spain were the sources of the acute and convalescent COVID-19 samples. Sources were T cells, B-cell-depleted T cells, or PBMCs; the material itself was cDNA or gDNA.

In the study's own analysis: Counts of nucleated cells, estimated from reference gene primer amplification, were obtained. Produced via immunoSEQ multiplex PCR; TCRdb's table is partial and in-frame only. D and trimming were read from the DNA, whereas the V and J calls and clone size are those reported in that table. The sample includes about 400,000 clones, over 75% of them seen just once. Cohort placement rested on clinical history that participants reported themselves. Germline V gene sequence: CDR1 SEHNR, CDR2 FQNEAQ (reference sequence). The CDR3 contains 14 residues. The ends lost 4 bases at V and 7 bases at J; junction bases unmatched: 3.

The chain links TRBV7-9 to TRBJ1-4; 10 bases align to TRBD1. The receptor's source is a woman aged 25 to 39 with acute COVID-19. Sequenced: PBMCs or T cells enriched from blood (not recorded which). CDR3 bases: TGTGCCAGCAGCTCGACAGGGGGCGGTGAAAAACTGTTTTTT. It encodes CASSSTGGGEKLFF. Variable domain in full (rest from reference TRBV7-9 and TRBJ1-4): DTGVSQNPRHKITKRGQNVTFRCDPISEHNRLYWYRQTLGQGPEFLTYFQNEAQLEKSRLLSDRFSAERPKGSFSTLEIQRTEQGDSAMYLCASSSTGGGEKLFFGSGTQLSVL.